This T cell receptor (beta chain) is drawn from a study of shared clonotypes between healthy human individuals. Study-wide results and limits: Some clonotypes were shared by all four sorted-subset donors, while others were not shared. The non-shared ones had lower generation probabilities than the shared ones. The small donor group covered limited genetic and exposure diversity.

The table lists this clone with a count of one. Its antigen is unknown. Sorted-subset replicate PCRs used about 0.2 ug DNA, some 33,000 T cell genomes. The data were produced by immunoSEQ multiplex PCR, yet TCRdb's version contains in-frame clones alone and is incomplete. The repertoire holds some 2 million clones, with 95% as singletons. Each donor was a Caucasian adult residing in Nashville, Tennessee. CDR3 length: 15 amino acids. CDR1 is SGHVS, CDR2 FQNEAQ, per germline. V was cut by 5 bases and J by 2 bases, with 14 bases left in between. Material: naive CD4+ T cells sorted from blood. Subset indicated: CD45RA+ positively selected. The sequence came from a man aged 18 to 29 in good health. The chain is built from TRBV7-8 and TRBJ2-3; D unresolved. The CDR3 spells CASSLLTDFTDTQYF. DNA for the CDR3: TGTGCCAGCAGCCTCCTGACCGATTTCACAGATACGCAGTATTTT.